This TCR beta chain originates from a study of CD8 T cells in Susac syndrome. cDNA came from about 0.5 to 1 ug RNA primed by random hexamers. MiXCR, run by TCRdb on the immunoSEQ multiplex PCR reads, gives a single entry per CDR3 protein. The table lists fewer than 200,000 distinct CDR3 sequences, 90% to 95% of them singletons, with over 0.075% in the top ten. The T cells that were sequenced for TCR beta were CD8+ and CD4+ cells from blood. The sample holds a few counts of this clonotype. The CDR3 extends over 12 amino acids. Per germline, CDR1 PRHDT and CDR2 FYEKMQ (reference sequence). V was cut by 2 bases and J by 7 bases, with 9 bases left in between.

The J gene is TRBJ2-7, the V gene TRBV13, with a tentative D call TRBD1 (5 bases). The receptor was isolated from a human donor with Susac syndrome. The sequenced material came from CD4+ T cells from PBMCs. CDR3 sequence: CASSLQGREQYF. CDR3 nucleotide sequence: TGTGCCAGCAGCTTACAGGGTAGGGAGCAGTACTTC.